The count of the clone carrying this TCR beta chain is one. The sample is drawn from a study of blood T cell repertoires in COVID-19. Looking at the study overall: Sample material is recorded as cDNA or gDNA derived from T cells, B-cell-depleted T cells, or PBMCs.

CDR3 size: 13 residues. Germline loops: CDR1 KGHSH, CDR2 LQKENI. V was cut by 4 bases and J by 2 bases, with 6 bases left in between. The authors' processing: Estimation of nucleated cell counts relied on the amplification of reference gene primers. Assay used: immunoSEQ multiplex PCR; TCRdb lists only in-frame clones, some missing. That table furnishes V, J and clone size, whereas the DNA furnished D and trimming. The sample carries 55,000 to 65,000 clones, approximately 89% recorded once. The V call is TRBV18, the J call TRBJ1-5; no definite D call. Sequencing was carried out using peripheral blood. This TCR derives from a man aged 55 to 70 with active or convalescent COVID-19. CDR3 sequence: CASSQRGNQPQHF. CDR3 coding DNA: TGTGCCAGCTCACAACGGGGCAATCAGCCCCAGCATTTT.